The clone carrying this T cell receptor (beta chain) was seen a handful of times. What it binds is not known. Each ophthalmopathy patient scored at least 3 on the Clinical Activity Score and at least 4 on NOSPECS grade, with duration under 3 months. TCR beta CDR3 regions were amplified from RNA transcripts. First-round RT-PCR targeting the TCR CDR3 was performed with the HTBI primer set. TCRdb ran MiXCR on the multiplex PCR reads and lists one entry per CDR3 protein. The table has approximately 300,000 distinct CDR3 sequences, over 15% seen once. Trimming took 2 bases from V and 3 from J; bases not matched to a gene: 3. This CDR3 spans 14 amino acids. Germline CDR1 LGHNA, CDR2 YNFKEQ. This sample was included in a study of T cells in Graves' hyperthyroidism and ophthalmopathy. As for the study in general: Peripheral blood was drawn at first diagnosis, prior to all treatment. General study points: Classification by a 13 V-J model distinguished ophthalmopathy from stable hyperthyroidism. Expanded thyroid clonotypes (above 0.001) were mostly also found in blood.

The clonotype comes from a woman in her fifties or sixties with Graves' ophthalmopathy. The material sequenced was blood. The chain couples TRBV4-2 to TRBJ1-2, with 7 bases identical to TRBD1. CDR3 sequence: CASSQKTGDYGYTF. CDR3 nucleotides: TGTGCCAGCAGCCAAAAAACAGGGGACTATGGCTACACCTTC.